This T cell receptor (beta chain) was found in a study of T cells in Graves' hyperthyroidism and ophthalmopathy. This clonotype was observed a single time. The CDR3 regions of TCR beta were amplified from RNA transcripts. HTBI primers drove first-round RT-PCR of the TCR CDR3. Each CDR3 protein is one row after TCRdb ran MiXCR on the multiplex PCR reads. This repertoire shows 750,000 to 900,000 distinct CDR3 sequences, over 35% found once; its top ten account for about 9%. The CDR3 extends over 14 amino acids. Germline CDR1 and CDR2: SGHTA and FQGNSA. Deletions cut 6 bases from V and 5 bases from J, with 16 bases between. Hyperthyroidism of Graves' type that showed no ophthalmopathy progression within 18 months was stable. Uncontrolled infection, other autoimmune disease, pregnancy or lactation barred patients from enrollment. Every diagnosis used clinical symptoms, serum thyroxine and TRAb, thyroid ultrasound and orbital computed tomography.

This chain connects TRBV7-2 to TRBJ1-1; D is ambiguous. The clonotype comes from a man between 18 and 29 years old with Graves' hyperthyroidism. The sequencing sample was made of blood. The DNA of the CDR3 is TGTGCCAGCAGTTCTACACTCATGGGAACTGAAGCTTTCTTT. Its translation: CASSSTLMGTEAFF.